This is a list of T cell receptor beta chains from one sample in a study of T cells in Graves' hyperthyroidism and ophthalmopathy. TCRdb itself ran the multiplex PCR reads through MiXCR, one entry per CDR3 protein. The sample holds a few hundred thousand distinct CDR3 sequences; approximately 14% are singletons and the top ten take roughly 6.6%. The sample consisted of blood. These receptors all stem from a woman aged 30 to 39 with Graves' hyperthyroidism. CDR3s include the opening cysteine and the closing phenylalanine or tryptophan. Fields, in order: clone size, D gene, J gene, V gene, CDR3 protein, CDR3 DNA. A D gene is named only where the DNA matches it firmly. Some rows mark clone size as missing; the rest say once, few, many or name a class of expanded clone.

>NA|TRBD1|TRBJ1-1|TRBV30
CAWSVRTGTDTEAFF
TGTGCCTGGAGTGTAAGGACAGGGACAGACACTGAAGCTTTCTTT
>few|TRBD1|TRBJ2-1|TRBV7-9
CASSSTGGNHPDEQFF
TGTGCCAGCAGCAGTACAGGGGGCAATCATCCCGATGAGCAGTTCTTC
>many|NA|TRBJ1-1|TRBV11-2
CASRGRKLVGTEAFF
TGTGCCAGCAGAGGAAGGAAACTCGTGGGCACTGAAGCTTTCTTT
>many|NA|TRBJ2-7|TRBV3-1
CASSQIASESYEQYF
TGTGCCAGCAGCCAAATTGCTAGCGAATCCTACGAGCAGTACTTC
>many|TRBD1|TRBJ1-2|TRBV2
CASSDGLQGAWNGYTF
TGTGCCAGCAGTGACGGGCTTCAGGGGGCGTGGAATGGCTACACCTTC
>NA|NA|TRBJ2-5|TRBV6-1
CASTLQGFETQYF
TGTGCCAGCACCTTACAGGGTTTTGAGACCCAGTACTTC
>many|NA|TRBJ2-1|TRBV5-1
CASAIQGDEQFF
TGCGCCAGCGCCATCCAGGGAGATGAGCAGTTCTTC
>many|NA|TRBJ2-3|TRBV7-3
CASSTLGSTDTQYF
TGTGCCAGCAGCACCCTGGGTAGCACAGATACGCAGTATTTT
>few|TRBD2|TRBJ2-5|TRBV19
CASSTLAGDLETQYF
TGTGCCAGTAGTACACTAGCGGGAGACTTGGAGACCCAGTACTTC
>NA|NA|TRBJ2-5|TRBV20-1
CSCAGGKETQYF
TGCTCCTGCGCGGGTGGTAAAGAGACCCAGTACTTC
>many|NA|TRBJ2-1|TRBV10-3
CAISEVGYEQFF
TGTGCCATCAGCGAGGTAGGGTATGAGCAGTTCTTC
>many|NA|TRBJ1-1|TRBV12-3/TRBV12-4
CASSLQTEMNTEAFF
TGTGCCAGCAGTTTACAGACAGAGATGAACACTGAAGCTTTCTTT
>NA|NA|TRBJ2-1|TRBV6-1
CASSKDRAGEQFF
TGTGCCAGCAGCAAAGACCGAGCTGGGGAGCAGTTCTTC
>few|NA|TRBJ2-3|TRBV5-6
CASSLVLLGDTQYF
TGTGCCAGCAGCTTGGTCCTTTTGGGAGATACGCAGTATTTT
>NA|NA|TRBJ1-2|TRBV15
CATGSEVVRGGYTF
TGTGCCACCGGCTCAGAGGTGGTAAGAGGCGGCTACACCTTC
>NA|TRBD1|TRBJ1-2|TRBV20-1
CSAYNSGGAYGYTF
TGCAGTGCTTACAATTCAGGGGGCGCGTATGGCTACACCTTC
>NA|NA|TRBJ2-7|TRBV11-2
CASSWPGRRARYEQYF
TGTGCCAGCAGCTGGCCTGGGCGGAGGGCCCGTTACGAGCAGTACTTC
>few|NA|TRBJ1-2|TRBV5-1
CASSLNTQYGYTF
TGCGCCAGCAGCTTGAACACGCAGTATGGCTACACCTTC
>many|NA|TRBJ1-4|TRBV7-8
CASSFTVRATNEKLFF
TGTGCCAGCAGCTTCACGGTTAGGGCCACTAATGAAAAACTGTTTTTT
>NA|NA|TRBJ2-7|TRBV4-2
CASSQDQGSGYEQYF
TGTGCCAGCAGCCAAGATCAGGGTTCAGGATACGAGCAGTACTTC
>few|NA|TRBJ1-1|TRBV30
CAWSTGPSEALF
TGTGCCTGGAGTACAGGGCCCTCTGAAGCTCTCTTT
>many|NA|TRBJ1-1|TRBV12-3/TRBV12-4
CASSLGGKSMNTEAFF
TGTGCCAGCAGTTTGGGAGGCAAGTCCATGAACACTGAAGCTTTCTTT
>many|NA|TRBJ1-1|TRBV5-1
CASRRDTMNTEAFF
TGCGCCAGCAGACGTGACACCATGAACACTGAAGCTTTCTTT
>NA|TRBD2|TRBJ2-1|TRBV10-1
CASSEITSGREGEQFF
TGCGCCAGCAGTGAGATAACTAGCGGGAGGGAAGGTGAGCAGTTCTTC
>NA|TRBD2|TRBJ2-1|TRBV20-1
CSASGGLAVTTREFF
TGCAGTGCTTCGGGGGGACTAGCGGTTACCACTCGGGAGTTCTTC
>few|NA|TRBJ1-3|TRBV4-3
CASSQEEGTSGNTIYF
TGCGCCAGCAGCCAAGAGGAGGGTACATCTGGAAACACCATATATTTT